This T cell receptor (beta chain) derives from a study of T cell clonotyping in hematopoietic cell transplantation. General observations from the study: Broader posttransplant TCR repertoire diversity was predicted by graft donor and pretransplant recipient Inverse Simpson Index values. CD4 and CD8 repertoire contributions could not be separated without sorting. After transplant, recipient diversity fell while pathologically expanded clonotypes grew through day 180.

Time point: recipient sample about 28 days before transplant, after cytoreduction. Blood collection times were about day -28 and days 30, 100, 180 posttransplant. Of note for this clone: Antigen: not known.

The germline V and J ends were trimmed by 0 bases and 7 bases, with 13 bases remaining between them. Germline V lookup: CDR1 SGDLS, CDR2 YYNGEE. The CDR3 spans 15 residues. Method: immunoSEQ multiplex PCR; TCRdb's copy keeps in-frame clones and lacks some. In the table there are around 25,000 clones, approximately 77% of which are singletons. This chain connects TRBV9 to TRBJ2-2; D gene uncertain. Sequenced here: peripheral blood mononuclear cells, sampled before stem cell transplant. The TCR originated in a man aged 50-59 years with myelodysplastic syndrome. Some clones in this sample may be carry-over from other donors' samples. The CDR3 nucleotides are TGTGCCAGCAGCGTAGCCCCCCAGGCCTACGGGGAGCTGTTTTTT. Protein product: CASSVAPQAYGELFF.